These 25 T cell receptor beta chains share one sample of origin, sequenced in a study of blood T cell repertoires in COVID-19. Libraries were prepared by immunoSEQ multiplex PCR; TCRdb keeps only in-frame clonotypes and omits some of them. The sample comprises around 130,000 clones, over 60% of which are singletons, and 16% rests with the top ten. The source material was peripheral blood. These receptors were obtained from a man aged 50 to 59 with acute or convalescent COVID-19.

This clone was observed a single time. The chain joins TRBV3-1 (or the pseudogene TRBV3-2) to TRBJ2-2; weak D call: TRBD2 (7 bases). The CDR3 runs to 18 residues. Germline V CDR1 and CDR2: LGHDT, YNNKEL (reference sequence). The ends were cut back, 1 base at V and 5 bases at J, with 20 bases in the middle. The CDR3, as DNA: TGTGCCAGCAGCCAAGCACGGGGGGCGGGGGTGAGAACCGGGGAGCTGTTTTTT. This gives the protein CASSQARGAGVRTGELFF.

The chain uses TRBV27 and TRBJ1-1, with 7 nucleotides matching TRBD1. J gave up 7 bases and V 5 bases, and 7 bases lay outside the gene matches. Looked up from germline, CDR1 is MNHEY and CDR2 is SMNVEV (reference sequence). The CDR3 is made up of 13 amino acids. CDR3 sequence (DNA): TGTGCCAGCAGTCTAATCCGGGACAGTGAAGCTTTCTTT. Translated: CASSLIRDSEAFF.

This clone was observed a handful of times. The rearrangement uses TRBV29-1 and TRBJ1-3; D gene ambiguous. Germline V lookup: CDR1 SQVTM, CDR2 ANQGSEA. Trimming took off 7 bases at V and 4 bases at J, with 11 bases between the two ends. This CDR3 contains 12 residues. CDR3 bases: TGCAGCGGCCTTGGCTTAGGAAACACCATATATTTT. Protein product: CSGLGLGNTIYF.

The CDR3 loop is CASSLQGIIYGYTF. The CDR3 bases are TGTGCCAGCAGCTTACAGGGGATAATCTATGGCTACACCTTC. This sequence joins TRBV5-4 and TRBJ1-2, with 7 bases lining up with TRBD1. The CDR3 runs to 14 residues. Trimming at V came to 2 bases and at J to 4 bases, leaving 5 bases not matched to a gene. Germline V lookup: CDR1 SGHNT, CDR2 YYREEE (reference sequence).

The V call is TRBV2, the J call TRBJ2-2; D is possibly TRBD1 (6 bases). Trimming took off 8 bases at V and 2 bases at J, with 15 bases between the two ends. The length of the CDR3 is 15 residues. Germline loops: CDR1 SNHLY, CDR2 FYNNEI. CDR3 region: CASGRGVPNTGELFF. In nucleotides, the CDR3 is TGTGCCAGCGGCAGGGGCGTACCTAACACCGGGGAGCTGTTTTTT.

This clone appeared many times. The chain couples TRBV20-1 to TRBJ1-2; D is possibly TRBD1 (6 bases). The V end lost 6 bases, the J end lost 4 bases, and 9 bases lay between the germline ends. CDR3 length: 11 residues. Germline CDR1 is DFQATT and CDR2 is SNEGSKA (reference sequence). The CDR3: CSATGFYGYTF. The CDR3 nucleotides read TGCAGTGCAACAGGGTTCTATGGCTACACCTTC.

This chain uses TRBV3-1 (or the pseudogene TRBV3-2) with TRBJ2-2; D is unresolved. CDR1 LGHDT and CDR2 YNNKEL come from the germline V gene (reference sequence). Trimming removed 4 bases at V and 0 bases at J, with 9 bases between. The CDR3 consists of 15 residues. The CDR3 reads CASSLPRSNTGELFF. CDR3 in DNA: TGTGCCAGCAGCCTTCCTAGATCGAACACCGGGGAGCTGTTTTTT.

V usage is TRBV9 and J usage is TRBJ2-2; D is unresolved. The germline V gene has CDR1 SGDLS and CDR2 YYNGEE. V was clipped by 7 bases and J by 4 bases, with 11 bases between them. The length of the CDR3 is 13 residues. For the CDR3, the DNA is TGTGCCAGCTCCCGGGTCTTCACCGGGGAGCTGTTTTTT. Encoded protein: CASSRVFTGELFF.

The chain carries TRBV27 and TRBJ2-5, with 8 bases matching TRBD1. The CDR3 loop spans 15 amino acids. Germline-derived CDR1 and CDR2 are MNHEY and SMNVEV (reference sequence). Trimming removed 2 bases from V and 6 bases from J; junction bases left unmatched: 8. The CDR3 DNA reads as TGTGCCAGCAGTTTAACTCGACAGGGGATGAAGACCCAGTACTTC. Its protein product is CASSLTRQGMKTQYF.

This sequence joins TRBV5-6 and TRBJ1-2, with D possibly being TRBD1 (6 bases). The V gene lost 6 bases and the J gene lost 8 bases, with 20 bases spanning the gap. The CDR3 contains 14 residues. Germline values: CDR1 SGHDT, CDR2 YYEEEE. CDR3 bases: TGTGCCAGCACTAACAGGGACGTGTTGGGAGGCTACACCTTC. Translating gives CASTNRDVLGGYTF.

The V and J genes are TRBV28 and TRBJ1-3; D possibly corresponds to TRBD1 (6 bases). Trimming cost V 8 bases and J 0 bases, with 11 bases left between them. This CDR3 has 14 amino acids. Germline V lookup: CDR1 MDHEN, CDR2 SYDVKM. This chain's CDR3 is CASQGHRSGNTIYF. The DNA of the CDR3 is TGTGCCAGCCAGGGGCACCGCTCTGGAAACACCATATATTTT. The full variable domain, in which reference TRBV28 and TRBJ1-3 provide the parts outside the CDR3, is DVKVTQSSRYLVKRTGEKVFLECVQDMDHENMFWYRQDPGLGLRLIYFSYDVKMKEKGDIPEGYSVSREKKERFSLILESASTNQTSMYLCASQGHRSGNTIYFGEGSWLTVV.

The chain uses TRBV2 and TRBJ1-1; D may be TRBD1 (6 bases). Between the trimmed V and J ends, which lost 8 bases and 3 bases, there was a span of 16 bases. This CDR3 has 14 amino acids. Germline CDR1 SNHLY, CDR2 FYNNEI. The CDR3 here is CASGWDTGYTEAFF. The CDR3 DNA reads TGTGCCAGCGGTTGGGACACGGGGTACACTGAAGCTTTCTTT.

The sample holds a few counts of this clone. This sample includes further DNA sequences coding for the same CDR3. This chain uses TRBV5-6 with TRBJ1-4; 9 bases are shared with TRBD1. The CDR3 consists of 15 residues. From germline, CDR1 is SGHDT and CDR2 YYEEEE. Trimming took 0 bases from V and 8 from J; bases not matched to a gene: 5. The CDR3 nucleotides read TGTGCCAGCAGCTTGGGGGGGACAGGGAGCGAAAAACTGTTTTTT. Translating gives CASSLGGTGSEKLFF.

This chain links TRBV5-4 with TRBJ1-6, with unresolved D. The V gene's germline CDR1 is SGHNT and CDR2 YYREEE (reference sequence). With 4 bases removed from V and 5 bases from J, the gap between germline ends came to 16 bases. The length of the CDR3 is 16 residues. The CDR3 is CASSLGSLGNNSPLHF. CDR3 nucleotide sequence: TGTGCCAGCAGCCTCGGGAGCCTTGGTAATAATTCACCCCTCCACTTT. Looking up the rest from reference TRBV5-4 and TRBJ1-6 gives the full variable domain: ETGVTQSPTHLIKTRGQQVTLRCSSQSGHNTVSWYQQALGQGPQFIFQYYREEENGRGNFPPRFSGLQFPNYSSELNVNALELDDSALYLCASSLGSLGNNSPLHFGNGTRLTVT.

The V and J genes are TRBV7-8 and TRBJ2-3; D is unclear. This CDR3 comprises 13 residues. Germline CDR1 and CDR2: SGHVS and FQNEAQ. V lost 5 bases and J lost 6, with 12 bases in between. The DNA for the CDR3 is TGTGCCAGCAGCGCTGCGATTGCGGATACGCAGTATTTT. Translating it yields CASSAAIADTQYF.

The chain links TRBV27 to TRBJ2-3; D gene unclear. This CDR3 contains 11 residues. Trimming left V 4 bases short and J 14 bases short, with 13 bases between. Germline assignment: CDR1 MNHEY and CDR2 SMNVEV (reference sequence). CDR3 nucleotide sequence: TGTGCCAGCAGTTCGACTCGGATTATGTATTTT. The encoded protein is CASSSTRIMYF.

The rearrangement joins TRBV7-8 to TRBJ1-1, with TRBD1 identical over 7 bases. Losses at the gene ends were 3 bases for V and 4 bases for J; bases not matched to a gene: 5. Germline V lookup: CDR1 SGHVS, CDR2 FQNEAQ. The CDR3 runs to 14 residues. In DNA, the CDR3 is TGTGCCAGCAGCTTCCAGGGGGTCGGCACTGAAGCTTTCTTT. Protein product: CASSFQGVGTEAFF.

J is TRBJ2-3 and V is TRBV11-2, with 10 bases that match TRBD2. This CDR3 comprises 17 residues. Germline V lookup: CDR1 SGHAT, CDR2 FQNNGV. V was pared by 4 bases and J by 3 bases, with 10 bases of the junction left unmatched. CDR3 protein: CASSSPRTSGLTDTQYF. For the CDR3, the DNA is TGTGCCAGCAGCTCCCCCCGGACTAGCGGTCTGACAGATACGCAGTATTTT.

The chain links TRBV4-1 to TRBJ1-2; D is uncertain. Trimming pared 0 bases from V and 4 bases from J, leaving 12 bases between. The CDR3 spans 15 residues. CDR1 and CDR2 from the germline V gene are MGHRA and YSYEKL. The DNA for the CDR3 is TGCGCCAGCAGCCAAGATGGGCAGGTCCCCTATGGCTACACCTTC. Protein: CASSQDGQVPYGYTF.

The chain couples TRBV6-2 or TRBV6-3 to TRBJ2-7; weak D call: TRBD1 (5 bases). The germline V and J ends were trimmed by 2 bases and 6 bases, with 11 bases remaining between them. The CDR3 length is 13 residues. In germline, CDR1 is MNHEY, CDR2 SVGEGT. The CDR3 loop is CASSYDGAGEQYV. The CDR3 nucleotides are TGTGCCAGCAGTTACGATGGGGCAGGCGAGCAGTACGTC.

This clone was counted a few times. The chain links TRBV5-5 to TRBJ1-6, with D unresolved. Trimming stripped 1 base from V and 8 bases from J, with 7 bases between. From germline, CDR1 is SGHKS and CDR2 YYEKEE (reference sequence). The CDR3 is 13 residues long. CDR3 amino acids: CASSLQRDSPLHF. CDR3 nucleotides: TGTGCCAGCAGCTTGCAGAGGGATTCACCCCTCCACTTT.

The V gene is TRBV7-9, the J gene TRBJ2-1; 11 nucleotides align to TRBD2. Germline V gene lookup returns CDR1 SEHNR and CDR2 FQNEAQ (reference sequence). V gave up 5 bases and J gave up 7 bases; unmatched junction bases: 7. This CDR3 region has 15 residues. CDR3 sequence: CASSVLAGVENEQFF. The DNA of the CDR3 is TGTGCCAGCAGCGTACTAGCGGGGGTGGAAAATGAGCAGTTCTTC.

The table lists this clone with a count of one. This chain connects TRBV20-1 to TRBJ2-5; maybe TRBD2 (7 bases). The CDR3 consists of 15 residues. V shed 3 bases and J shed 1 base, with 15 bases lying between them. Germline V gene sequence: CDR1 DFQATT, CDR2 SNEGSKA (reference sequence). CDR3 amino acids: CSASQGGAPQETQYF. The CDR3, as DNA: TGCAGTGCTAGTCAAGGGGGGGCCCCCCAAGAGACCCAGTACTTC.

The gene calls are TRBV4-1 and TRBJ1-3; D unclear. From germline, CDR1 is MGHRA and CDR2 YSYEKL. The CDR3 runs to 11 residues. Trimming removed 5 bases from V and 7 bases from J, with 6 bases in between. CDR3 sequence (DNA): TGCGCCAGCAGCGCAGGTAACACCATATATTTT. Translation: CASSAGNTIYF.

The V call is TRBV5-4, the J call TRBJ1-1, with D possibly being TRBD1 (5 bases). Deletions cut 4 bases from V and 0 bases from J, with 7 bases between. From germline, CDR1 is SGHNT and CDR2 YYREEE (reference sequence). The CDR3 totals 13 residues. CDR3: CASSLTVNTEAFF. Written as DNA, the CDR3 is TGTGCCAGCAGCCTGACAGTGAACACTGAAGCTTTCTTT.